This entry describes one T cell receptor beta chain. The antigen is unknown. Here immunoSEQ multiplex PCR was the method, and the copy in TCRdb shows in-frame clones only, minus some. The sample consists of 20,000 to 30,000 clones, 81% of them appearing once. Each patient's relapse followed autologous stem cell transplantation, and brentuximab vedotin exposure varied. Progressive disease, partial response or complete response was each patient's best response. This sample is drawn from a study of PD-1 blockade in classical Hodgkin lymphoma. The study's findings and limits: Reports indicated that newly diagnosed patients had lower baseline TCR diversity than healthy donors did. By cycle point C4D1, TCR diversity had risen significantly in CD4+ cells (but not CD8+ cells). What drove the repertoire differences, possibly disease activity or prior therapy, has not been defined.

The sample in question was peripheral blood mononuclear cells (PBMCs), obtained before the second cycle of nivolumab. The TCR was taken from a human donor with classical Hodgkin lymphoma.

The CDR3 spells CASSTRREDTQYF. CDR3 DNA: TGTGCCAGCAGCACCCGCCGGGAAGATACGCAGTATTTT. The rearrangement links TRBV14 to TRBJ2-3; a possible D gene is TRBD2 (5 bases). Germline V gene lookup returns CDR1 SGHDN and CDR2 FVKESK. The CDR3 length is 13 residues. The germline V and J ends were trimmed by 5 bases and 5 bases, with 11 bases remaining between them.